The 5 T cell receptor beta chains below come from one sample, sequenced in a study of T cell changes during pregnancy in multiple sclerosis. TCRdb's table, derived via immunoSEQ multiplex PCR, lists solely in-frame clones and lacks some. Found here are 90,000 to 120,000 clones, 92% of them singletons; the top ten hold 0.78%. This sample comprised peripheral blood, obtained in the third trimester of pregnancy. The origin of the receptors is a female donor in good health, enrolled as a control in a pregnancy study.

CDR3 protein: CASSVVGGGTGELFF. CDR3 nucleotides: TGTGCCAGCAGCGTCGTAGGGGGCGGCACCGGGGAGCTGTTTTTT. The V call is TRBV9, the J call TRBJ2-2; 7 bases agree with TRBD1. This CDR3 comprises 15 residues. Germline trimming cut 2 bases from V and 4 bases from J; bases unmatched to any gene: 5. CDR1 is SGDLS, CDR2 YYNGEE, per germline.

This clone was counted once. The rearrangement joins TRBV29-1 to TRBJ2-3; weak D call: TRBD1 (7 bases). V lost 8 bases, J lost 0 bases, and 12 bases lay in between. The CDR3 has 13 amino acids. Per germline, CDR1 SQVTM and CDR2 ANQGSEA. Here the CDR3 reads CSQGGVSTDTQYF. The CDR3 coding sequence is TGCAGCCAGGGGGGTGTCAGCACAGATACGCAGTATTTT.

The chain uses TRBV6-5 and TRBJ1-2; 8 bases map to TRBD1. V lost 7 bases, J lost 3 bases, and 7 bases stayed unmatched. The CDR3 spans 14 residues. The germline CDR1 and CDR2 sequences are MNHEY and SVGAGI. The CDR3 coding sequence is TGTGCCAGCAAGGCAGGGGGCGTCGACTATGGCTACACCTTC. It yields the protein CASKAGGVDYGYTF.

The chain couples TRBV7-2 to TRBJ2-5; 9 bases are shared with TRBD2. In germline, CDR1 is SGHTA, CDR2 FQGNSA. The CDR3 consists of 16 residues. J was trimmed by 2 bases and V by 6 bases; bases with no gene match: 10. The CDR3 nucleotides read TGTGCCAGCAGTCTAAGGCTGGCGGGGGGGCAAGAGACCCAGTACTTC. Encoded protein: CASSLRLAGGQETQYF.

This rearrangement joins TRBV4-2 to TRBJ2-1; a weak D match, TRBD2 (6 bases). Germline CDR1 reads LGHNA; CDR2 reads YNFKEQ. With 1 base removed from V and 4 bases from J, the gap between germline ends came to 8 bases. This CDR3 region has 14 residues. The CDR3 spells CASSQVGTYNEQFF. CDR3 nucleotide sequence: TGTGCCAGCAGCCAAGTCGGGACTTACAATGAGCAGTTCTTC.